The text below deals with one TCR beta chain. The sample comes from a study of blood T cell repertoires in COVID-19. Turning to the study itself: Sources were T cells, B-cell-depleted T cells, or PBMCs; the material itself was cDNA or gDNA.

Measured with immunoSEQ multiplex PCR; TCRdb has only the in-frame clones, and not every one. The sample shows around 290,000 clones, 80% to 90% of them seen only once. The germline V and J ends were trimmed by 6 bases and 6 bases, with 12 bases remaining between them. The germline gives CDR1 MDHEN, CDR2 SYDVKM. CDR3 length equals 12 residues. Sequenced material: peripheral blood. This TCR came from a middle-aged man with acute or convalescent COVID-19. The V gene is TRBV28, the J gene TRBJ2-7, with D possibly matching TRBD2 (5 bases). The CDR3 bases are TGTGCCAGCAGCCAAGACCGGGGCGAGCAGTACTTC. Translated, it gives CASSQDRGEQYF.